The clone carrying this T cell receptor (beta chain) was picked up many times. What it binds is not known. This sample was taken from a study of T-cell memory formation after mild COVID-19. The CDR3 runs 15 residues. Germline V CDR1 and CDR2: SGHRS, YFSETQ. Trimming shortened V by 0 bases and J by 0 bases, and 6 bases separated the two germline ends. MiXCR, applied by TCRdb to the 5' RACE reads, yields one record per CDR3 protein. The data contain hundreds of thousands of distinct CDR3 sequences, around 15% of them singletons. Findings and caveats of the study: Cross-reactive memory apparently joined, as some responding clones appeared in pre-infection memory.

The sequencing sample was made of PBMCs or a T cell subset sorted from them (not recorded which). This receptor was identified in a man aged 18 to 35 who had mild COVID-19 (a few samples of this study predate the infection). Cell type and time point are not known. J is TRBJ2-2 and V is TRBV5-1, with D possibly matching TRBD1 (5 bases). CDR3 region: CASSLDRSNTGELFF. The CDR3 coding sequence is TGCGCCAGCAGCTTGGACAGGTCGAACACCGGGGAGCTGTTTTTT.